What follows are 27 T cell receptor beta chains derived from one specimen sequenced in a study of cytomegalovirus exposure and HLA in healthy donors. Primers for the PCR totalled 60 Vbeta and 13 Jbeta. Only in-frame clones appear in the TCRdb table, and some are missing; sequencing was by immunoSEQ multiplex PCR. The sample records 65,000 to 95,000 clones, roughly 78% being singletons. The specimen was PBMCs. The source is a male donor in good health and CMV-seropositive.

The genes are TRBV7-6 and TRBJ2-2; 7 bases are shared with TRBD1. The V gene's germline CDR1 is SGHVS and CDR2 FNYEAQ. V dropped 2 bases and J dropped 5; count of bases not matched to a gene: 5. The length of the CDR3 is 15 residues. The CDR3 sequence: CASSLNRGGTGELFF. CDR3 bases: TGTGCCAGCAGCTTAAACAGGGGCGGTACCGGGGAGCTGTTTTTT.

This clone is medium-sized (0.01 to 0.1%) by share. This sequence joins TRBV4-1 and TRBJ2-1; 9 bases match TRBD2. With V trimmed by 7 bases and J by 6 bases, 4 bases remained unmatched. The length of the CDR3 is 13 residues. Germline V gene sequence: CDR1 MGHRA, CDR2 YSYEKL. CDR3 residues: CASKGLASNEQFF. Here the CDR3 DNA reads TGCGCCAGCAAGGGACTAGCCTCCAATGAGCAGTTCTTC.

The chain links TRBV19 to TRBJ1-1; 10 bases are shared with TRBD1. The CDR3 totals 14 residues. V was clipped by 5 bases and J by 5 bases; unmatched bases: 5. Germline CDR1 and CDR2: LNHDA and SQIVND (reference sequence). For the CDR3, the DNA is TGTGCCAGTAGTTTGGGGACAGGGGTAACTGAAGCTTTCTTT. Translating gives CASSLGTGVTEAFF. The variable domain in full, with the rest retrieved from reference TRBV19 and TRBJ1-1, is DGGITQSPKYLFRKEGQNVTLSCEQNLNHDAMYWYRQDPGQGLRLIYYSQIVNDFQKGDIAEGYSVSREKKESFPLTVTSAQKNPTAFYLCASSLGTGVTEAFFGQGTRLTVV.

The CDR3: CASSTGTGFGLFF. The CDR3 DNA reads as TGCGCCAGCAGCACCGGGACAGGGTTTGGGCTGTTTTTT. The chain uses TRBV5-1 and TRBJ2-2; 9 bases fit TRBD1. Germline CDR1 reads SGHRS; CDR2 reads YFSETQ. CDR3 length: 13 residues. With 4 bases clipped from V and 13 bases from J, the junction kept 8 bases outside the gene matches.

CDR3 protein: CASSPLREGLSNEKLFF. The CDR3 bases are TGCGCCAGCAGCCCCCTAAGGGAGGGTCTAAGTAATGAAAAACTGTTTTTT. V gene TRBV4-1 combines with J gene TRBJ1-4; D is uncertain. Germline V gives CDR1 MGHRA, CDR2 YSYEKL. This CDR3 comprises 17 residues. V was trimmed by 4 bases and J by 4 bases, leaving 19 bases between them.

This chain uses TRBV5-8 with TRBJ2-1; TRBD2 aligns across 7 bases. V shed 0 bases and J 15 bases; nucleotides not matched to a gene: 6. CDR1 SGHTS and CDR2 YDEGEE come from the germline V gene. This CDR3 is built from 12 residues. DNA for the CDR3: TGTGCCAGCAGCTTGGGCGGACTAGTCACGTTCTTC. It encodes CASSLGGLVTFF.

The chain combines TRBV6-9 with TRBJ2-7; the match to TRBD2 covers 12 bases. The CDR3 length is 15 residues. The V segment lost 4 bases and the J segment 5 bases; nucleotides outside the gene matches: 6. Germline values: CDR1 MNHGY, CDR2 SVAAGI. CDR3 loop: CASSSGLAGSDEQYF. The DNA of the CDR3 is TGTGCCAGCAGTTCCGGACTAGCGGGAAGCGACGAGCAGTACTTC.

This chain joins TRBV7-9 and TRBJ2-7; the D gene is possibly TRBD1 (5 bases). The V end was cut by 0 bases, the J end by 7 bases, with 10 bases between. CDR1 is SEHNR, CDR2 FQNEAQ, per germline (reference sequence). The CDR3 covers 13 residues. The CDR3 reads CASSLAGLREQYF. As DNA, the CDR3 is TGTGCCAGCAGCTTAGCGGGGCTGAGGGAGCAGTACTTC.

V and J are TRBV6-4 and TRBJ2-1; TRBD2 might be the D (5 bases). The CDR3 extends over 16 amino acids. Germline V CDR1 and CDR2: MRHNA, SNTAGT. Trimming cost V 5 bases and J 0 bases, with 14 bases left between them. In DNA form, the CDR3 reads TGTGCCAGCAGTCGCGGGTTCCCAAGCTCCTACAATGAGCAGTTCTTC. It is translated as CASSRGFPSSYNEQFF.

The J gene is TRBJ1-1, the V gene TRBV29-1, with no clear D. The CDR3 sequence is 12 residues long. Deletions cut 4 bases from V and 5 bases from J, with 11 bases between. CDR1 SQVTM and CDR2 ANQGSEA come from the germline V gene. CDR3 sequence reads: CSVGPGRTEAFF. In DNA form, the CDR3 reads TGCAGCGTTGGGCCGGGGAGGACTGAAGCTTTCTTT.

This sequence joins TRBV27 and TRBJ1-4; 8 bases line up with TRBD1. CDR1 is MNHEY, CDR2 SMNVEV, per germline (reference sequence). Trimming at V came to 4 bases and at J to 5 bases, leaving 0 bases not matched to a gene. The CDR3 is 13 amino acids. The CDR3 region is CASSWTGNEKLFF. The CDR3 DNA is TGTGCCAGCAGTTGGACAGGGAATGAAAAACTGTTTTTT.

This chain uses TRBV5-4 with TRBJ2-5; 8 nucleotides align to TRBD1. There are 16 residues in the CDR3. V lost 4 bases to trimming and J lost 5 bases; unmatched junction nucleotides: 13. Germline loops: CDR1 SGHNT, CDR2 YYREEE (reference sequence). CDR3 in DNA: TGTGCCAGCAGCAAGAACAACCCAGGGGGCAGGGAGACCCAGTACTTC. It specifies CASSKNNPGGRETQYF.

V and J are TRBV7-8 and TRBJ2-1; TRBD1 matches 8 bases. Trimming cost V 2 bases and J 12 bases; bases outside gene matches: 15. The CDR3 sequence is 16 residues long. Germline CDR1 SGHVS, CDR2 FQNEAQ. In DNA, the CDR3 is TGTGCCAGCAGCTTATTGGGACAGGTCCTCGGGGGTCGGCAGTTCTTC. Amino acids: CASSLLGQVLGGRQFF.

This chain connects TRBV6-5 to TRBJ1-3; no clear D. Germline V gene lookup returns CDR1 MNHEY and CDR2 SVGAGI. This CDR3 spans 15 amino acids. V dropped 0 bases and J dropped 4 bases, with 10 bases sitting between them. The CDR3 sequence: CASSYSEGSGNTIYF. The CDR3 nucleotides read TGTGCCAGCAGTTACTCGGAGGGCTCGGGAAACACCATATATTTT.

This clone was counted a few times. The chain has TRBV29-1 and TRBJ2-7; possibly TRBD2 for D (7 bases). V lost 6 bases to trimming and J lost 2 bases, with 14 bases between them. The CDR3 covers 13 residues. Germline lookup yields CDR1 SQVTM and CDR2 ANQGSEA. The CDR3: CSVGQGRAYEQYF. The CDR3 nucleotides are TGCAGCGTAGGGCAGGGGAGGGCCTACGAGCAGTACTTC.

This chain joins TRBV19 and TRBJ1-2; D unclear. Trimming stripped 6 bases from V and 6 bases from J, with 14 bases between. Germline loops: CDR1 LNHDA, CDR2 SQIVND (reference sequence). This CDR3 is built from 13 residues. CDR3 bases: TGTGCCAGTAGCCAGCAGGCTTATGATGGCTACACCTTC. Its translation is CASSQQAYDGYTF.

V is TRBV5-1 and J is TRBJ1-2, with TRBD1 as a possible D gene (5 bases). Germline values: CDR1 SGHRS, CDR2 YFSETQ. V shed 0 bases and J shed 7 bases, with 7 bases lying between them. This CDR3 has 12 amino acids. CDR3 amino acids: CASSLAGGGYTF. The CDR3 DNA is TGCGCCAGCAGCTTGGCGGGGGGTGGCTACACCTTC.

This clone was observed a few times. The sample carries other DNA sequences with the same CDR3. The V gene is TRBV5-1, the J gene TRBJ2-2; D not resolved. CDR1 and CDR2 from the germline V gene are SGHRS and YFSETQ. This CDR3 spans 14 amino acids. Trimming removed 2 bases at V and 0 bases at J, with 5 bases between. The CDR3 DNA is TGCGCCAGCAGCTTAAACACGAACACCGGGGAGCTGTTTTTT. It translates to CASSLNTNTGELFF.

The V gene is TRBV5-1, the J gene TRBJ2-1; TRBD1 matches 8 bases. The CDR3 extends over 15 amino acids. V gave up 3 bases and J gave up 3 bases; unmatched junction bases: 5. The V gene's germline CDR1 is SGHRS and CDR2 YFSETQ. In DNA form, the CDR3 reads TGCGCCAGCAGCTACGGGGGACAGGTCTACAATGAGCAGTTCTTC. Translating gives CASSYGGQVYNEQFF. Combining the CDR3 with reference TRBV5-1 and TRBJ2-1 gives the whole variable domain KAGVTQTPRYLIKTRGQQVTLSCSPISGHRSVSWYQQTPGQGLQFLFEYFSETQRNKGNFPGRFSGRQFSNSRSEMNVSTLELGDSALYLCASSYGGQVYNEQFFGPGTRLTVL.

V gene TRBV27 combines with J gene TRBJ2-3, with a possible D match to TRBD1 (5 bases). CDR1 MNHEY and CDR2 SMNVEV come from the germline V gene (reference sequence). The length of the CDR3 is 14 residues. Trimming stripped 0 bases from V and 3 bases from J, with 7 bases between. The CDR3 DNA is TGTGCCAGCAGTTTATCGACAGCAACAGATACGCAGTATTTT. Residues: CASSLSTATDTQYF.

The chain links TRBV6-5 to TRBJ2-7, with TRBD2 matching over 11 bases. From germline, CDR1 is MNHEY and CDR2 SVGAGI. V shed 6 bases, J shed 5 bases, and the junction held 9 bases outside the gene matches. CDR3 length: 15 residues. CDR3 protein: CASRVAGGLVNEQYF. In nucleotides, the CDR3 is TGTGCCAGCAGAGTAGCGGGAGGGTTAGTCAACGAGCAGTACTTC.

The chain uses TRBV18 and TRBJ2-7; the D gene is possibly TRBD1 (5 bases). The CDR3 is made up of 12 amino acids. The V end lost 3 bases, the J end lost 5 bases, and 8 bases lay between the germline ends. Germline V lookup: CDR1 KGHSH, CDR2 LQKENI. The CDR3 DNA follows: TGTGCCAGCTCACCCCAGGGTAACGAGCAGTACTTC. It encodes CASSPQGNEQYF.

This chain connects TRBV18 to TRBJ1-2; TRBD1 aligns across 10 bases. The V and J ends lost 6 bases and 7 bases, in that order; junction bases with no gene match: 8. The CDR3 consists of 14 residues. Germline V gives CDR1 KGHSH, CDR2 LQKENI. The CDR3 region has the DNA TGTGCCAGCTCGCCCGACAGGGGGCTATTTGGCTACACCTTC. This encodes CASSPDRGLFGYTF. Based on the CDR3 plus reference TRBV18 and TRBJ1-2, the full variable domain is NAGVMQNPRHLVRRRGQEARLRCSPMKGHSHVYWYRQLPEEGLKFMVYLQKENIIDESGMPKERFSAEFPKEGPSILRIQQVVRGDSAAYFCASSPDRGLFGYTFGSGTRLTVV.

This clone has a single count. CDR3 DNA sequence: TGTGCCAGCAAAACAGGGTCAGGCACAGATACGCAGTATTTT. It yields the protein CASKTGSGTDTQYF. The V call is TRBV27, the J call TRBJ2-3; possibly TRBD1 for D (6 bases). The germline V gene encodes CDR1 MNHEY and CDR2 SMNVEV (reference sequence). The V end was cut by 7 bases, the J end by 1 base, with 12 bases between. The CDR3 is 14 residues long.

V usage is TRBV9 and J usage is TRBJ2-1; 11 nucleotides match TRBD2. V lost 3 bases and J lost 3; bases outside the gene matches: 2. CDR3 length: 15 amino acids. Germline V gene lookup returns CDR1 SGDLS and CDR2 YYNGEE. This CDR3 is CASSETSGNYNEQFF. In DNA, the CDR3 is TGTGCCAGCAGCGAGACTAGCGGGAACTACAATGAGCAGTTCTTC. Variable domain in full (rest from reference TRBV9 and TRBJ2-1): DSGVTQTPKHLITATGQRVTLRCSPRSGDLSVYWYQQSLDQGLQFLIQYYNGEERAKGNILERFSAQQFPDLHSELNLSSLELGDSALYFCASSETSGNYNEQFFGPGTRLTVL.

V is TRBV30 and J is TRBJ2-1; 10 nucleotides line up with TRBD2. Unmatched junction bases numbered 10, after V lost 4 bases and J lost 10 bases. CDR1 is GTSNPN and CDR2 is SVGIG in the germline V gene (reference sequence). The CDR3 totals 14 residues. This CDR3 is CAWMASGRGGEQFF. CDR3 DNA sequence: TGTGCCTGGATGGCTAGCGGGAGAGGAGGCGAGCAGTTCTTC.

The genes are TRBV6-5 and TRBJ1-2; 7 bases agree with TRBD1. Trimming removed 2 bases from V and 4 bases from J; junction bases left unmatched: 4. The germline CDR1 and CDR2 sequences are MNHEY and SVGAGI. CDR3 size: 14 residues. The CDR3 reads CASSYVGGGYGYTF. CDR3 in DNA: TGTGCCAGCAGTTACGTAGGGGGCGGCTATGGCTACACCTTC.